A single sample is the source of the 21 T cell receptor beta chains below, sequenced in a study of blood T cell repertoires in COVID-19. The repertoire was sequenced with immunoSEQ multiplex PCR; TCRdb's copy has only in-frame clones and lacks some. The sample comprises roughly 220,000 clones, approximately 84% of which are singletons, and more than 2% rests with the top ten. The source material was peripheral blood. The receptors here all came from a woman aged 55-70 years with acute or convalescent COVID-19.

The CDR3 DNA sequence: TGTGCCAGCGACGGGACATTTAACTATGGCTACACCTTC. Translated, it gives CASDGTFNYGYTF. The chain has TRBV28 and TRBJ1-2; D is perhaps TRBD1 (6 bases). Germline V gives CDR1 MDHEN, CDR2 SYDVKM. Trimming removed 8 bases at V and 1 base at J, with 11 bases between. This CDR3 is built from 13 residues.

This chain links TRBV19 with TRBJ1-2; a possible D gene is TRBD1 (6 bases). Germline-derived CDR1 and CDR2 are LNHDA and SQIVND (reference sequence). V gave up 6 bases and J gave up 2 bases, with 10 bases separating them. The CDR3 contains 13 residues. This chain's CDR3 is CASSQTGNYGYTF. In DNA form, the CDR3 reads TGTGCCAGTAGCCAAACAGGGAACTATGGCTACACCTTC.

This chain links TRBV10-3 with TRBJ2-2, with 9 bases identical to TRBD2. Germline loops: CDR1 ENHRY, CDR2 SYGVKD. The V and J ends lost 2 bases and 4 bases, in that order; junction bases with no gene match: 8. The CDR3 contains 17 residues. CDR3: CAISEPAGGGVTGELFF. The CDR3 DNA follows: TGTGCCATCAGTGAGCCAGCGGGGGGCGGGGTCACCGGGGAGCTGTTTTTT.

The CDR3 sequence: CASTPPGDNEQFF. The CDR3 nucleotides are TGTGCCAGCACCCCCCCAGGGGACAATGAGCAGTTCTTC. This chain connects TRBV12-3 or TRBV12-4 to TRBJ2-1, with a weak D call TRBD1 (6 bases). V dropped 7 bases and J dropped 5 bases, with 12 bases sitting between them. The CDR3 contains 13 residues.

The V call is TRBV6-2 or TRBV6-3, the J call TRBJ2-5; a possible D gene is TRBD1 (7 bases). This CDR3 has 14 residues. The germline gives CDR1 MNHEY, CDR2 SVGEGT. The V and J ends lost 6 bases and 5 bases respectively, with 16 bases between them. The CDR3 bases are TGTGCCAGCAGCCACAGGGGAGGAGCGGAGACCCAGTACTTC. This translates into CASSHRGGAETQYF.

V usage is TRBV4-1 and J usage is TRBJ1-2; D is unresolved. Trimming took off 0 bases at V and 2 bases at J, with 10 bases between the two ends. The CDR3 extends over 15 amino acids. Germline lookup yields CDR1 MGHRA and CDR2 YSYEKL. CDR3 DNA sequence: TGCGCCAGCAGCCAAGAACCCAGGCCCAACTATGGCTACACCTTC. It codes for CASSQEPRPNYGYTF.

V usage is TRBV6-5 and J usage is TRBJ1-6; 7 nucleotides align to TRBD1. The CDR3 consists of 14 residues. Germline V gene data show CDR1 as MNHEY and CDR2 as SVGAGI. Unmatched junction bases numbered 8, after V lost 4 bases and J lost 11 bases. CDR3 coding DNA: TGTGCCAGCAGTTTAAAGGACAGGCTCGCACCCCTCCACTTT. It translates to CASSLKDRLAPLHF.

The gene calls are TRBV30 and TRBJ2-1, with 13 positions matching TRBD2. Trimming at V came to 1 base and at J to 12 bases, leaving 12 bases not matched to a gene. The CDR3 is 16 amino acids. Germline assignment: CDR1 GTSNPN and CDR2 SVGIG (reference sequence). CDR3 amino acids: CAWSDLGTSGARVQFF. DNA of the CDR3: TGTGCCTGGAGTGATCTCGGGACTAGCGGGGCTAGGGTGCAGTTCTTC. The variable domain in full, with the rest retrieved from reference TRBV30 and TRBJ2-1, is SQTIHQWPATLVQPVGSPLSLECTVEGTSNPNLYWYRQAAGRGLQLLFYSVGIGQISSEVPQNLSASRPQDRQFILSSKKLLLSDSGFYLCAWSDLGTSGARVQFFGPGTRLTVL.

In this sample, this clone turned up once. The chain is built from TRBV3-1 (or the pseudogene TRBV3-2) and TRBJ1-3, with D unclear. CDR3 length: 17 residues. Deletions cut 3 bases from V and 1 base from J, with 16 bases between. CDR1 LGHDT and CDR2 YNNKEL come from the germline V gene (reference sequence). The CDR3 loop is CASSQAHGGTSGNTIYF. DNA for the CDR3: TGTGCCAGCAGCCAGGCGCACGGCGGCACGTCTGGAAACACCATATATTTT.

The CDR3 is CGVQASSGNTIYF. CDR3 bases: TGTGGAGTACAGGCCAGCTCTGGAAACACCATATATTTT. The chain carries TRBV30 and TRBJ1-3; D might be TRBD1 (5 bases). Germline loops: CDR1 GTSNPN, CDR2 SVGIG (reference sequence). The CDR3 has 13 amino acids. The whole variable domain, filled in from reference TRBV30 and TRBJ1-3, reads SQTIHQWPATLVQPVGSPLSLECTVEGTSNPNLYWYRQAAGRGLQLLFYSVGIGQISSEVPQNLSASRPQDRQFILSSKKLLLSDSGFYLCGVQASSGNTIYFGEGSWLTVV.

CDR3 protein: CASSLVRWRTSGGAPYNEQFF. CDR3 in DNA: TGCGCCAGCAGCTTGGTTCGTTGGCGGACTAGCGGGGGGGCCCCCTACAATGAGCAGTTCTTC. The V gene is TRBV5-1, the J gene TRBJ2-1, with 15 bases identical to TRBD2. Trimming took 0 bases from V and 2 from J; bases not matched to a gene: 12. Germline V gene data show CDR1 as SGHRS and CDR2 as YFSETQ. The CDR3 is 21 amino acids. Together with reference TRBV5-1 and TRBJ2-1, the CDR3 gives the full variable domain: KAGVTQTPRYLIKTRGQQVTLSCSPISGHRSVSWYQQTPGQGLQFLFEYFSETQRNKGNFPGRFSGRQFSNSRSEMNVSTLELGDSALYLCASSLVRWRTSGGAPYNEQFFGPGTRLTVL.

The chain links TRBV5-1 to TRBJ1-1; 7 bases are shared with TRBD1. This CDR3 region has 14 residues. Germline loops: CDR1 SGHRS, CDR2 YFSETQ. V lost 4 bases to trimming and J lost 2 bases; unmatched junction nucleotides: 5. In nucleotides, the CDR3 is TGCGCCAGCAGCCAGGGGACAGCTAACACTGAAGCTTTCTTT. Translated, it gives CASSQGTANTEAFF.

The rearrangement joins TRBV2 to TRBJ1-1, with TRBD1 identical over 7 bases. The length of the CDR3 is 15 residues. The J segment lost 0 bases and the V segment lost 6 bases, leaving 7 bases of the junction unmatched. Germline loops: CDR1 SNHLY, CDR2 FYNNEI. The CDR3 DNA is TGTGCCAGCAGCCCAGGGACAGTTTTGAACACTGAAGCTTTCTTT. It encodes CASSPGTVLNTEAFF.

This clone has only one observation. The chain has TRBV6-2 or TRBV6-3 and TRBJ1-3; possibly TRBD1 for D (5 bases). CDR3 size: 16 residues. The V gene lost 6 bases and the J gene lost 0 bases, with 15 bases spanning the gap. CDR1 is MNHEY and CDR2 is SVGEGT in the germline V gene. CDR3 coding DNA: TGTGCCAGCAGCCCTAGACAGCTCCTCTCTGGAAACACCATATATTTT. It yields the protein CASSPRQLLSGNTIYF.

This clone has only one observation. The V and J genes are TRBV7-9 and TRBJ1-2; 7 nucleotides align to TRBD1. The V segment lost 5 bases and the J segment 4 bases; nucleotides outside the gene matches: 4. CDR1 is SEHNR, CDR2 FQNEAQ, per germline (reference sequence). This CDR3 contains 13 residues. CDR3 amino acids: CASSHGQAYGYTF. The CDR3, as DNA: TGTGCCAGCAGCCACGGACAGGCCTATGGCTACACCTTC.

The V call is TRBV5-1, the J call TRBJ2-7; D gene uncertain. Trimming stripped 0 bases from V and 0 bases from J, with 7 bases between. There are 14 residues in the CDR3. Germline CDR1 reads SGHRS; CDR2 reads YFSETQ. Here the CDR3 reads CASSLDGRSYEQYF. For the CDR3, the DNA is TGCGCCAGCAGCTTGGACGGTCGCTCCTACGAGCAGTACTTC.

V is TRBV3-1 (or the pseudogene TRBV3-2) and J is TRBJ1-2, with TRBD1 matching over 9 bases. This CDR3 comprises 16 residues. V dropped 0 bases and J dropped 5; count of bases not matched to a gene: 7. Germline CDR1 LGHDT, CDR2 YNNKEL (reference sequence). The CDR3 nucleotides are TGTGCCAGCAGCCAAGATGGGGGGACAGGGATTTATGGCTACACCTTC. Protein product: CASSQDGGTGIYGYTF.

The chain is built from TRBV18 and TRBJ2-5, with D uncertain. The CDR3 has 13 amino acids. The ends were cut back, 3 bases at V and 1 base at J, with 6 bases in the middle. Germline V gene data show CDR1 as KGHSH and CDR2 as LQKENI. Written as DNA, the CDR3 is TGTGCCAGCTCACCGCAGTCCCAAGAGACCCAGTACTTC. The encoded protein is CASSPQSQETQYF.

The rearrangement uses TRBV28 and TRBJ2-3; 7 nucleotides match TRBD2. Germline trimming cut 2 bases from V and 0 bases from J; bases unmatched to any gene: 5. This CDR3 comprises 16 residues. Germline values: CDR1 MDHEN, CDR2 SYDVKM. The CDR3 DNA sequence: TGTGCCAGCAGTTTAGAAGCGGGGACTAGCACAGATACGCAGTATTTT. It is translated as CASSLEAGTSTDTQYF.

In the case of this clone: The identical CDR3 is also encoded by other nucleotide sequences in the sample. The chain recombines TRBV19 with TRBJ1-1, with TRBD1 as a possible D gene (6 bases). Trimming stripped 4 bases from V and 1 base from J, with 10 bases between. Germline CDR1 reads LNHDA; CDR2 reads SQIVND (reference sequence). The CDR3 runs to 14 residues. The CDR3 DNA follows: TGTGCCAGTAGTAACAGGGAGGGGAACACTGAAGCTTTCTTT. Translated, it gives CASSNREGNTEAFF.

The V gene is TRBV2, the J gene TRBJ1-3; 8 bases match TRBD1. This CDR3 is 14 amino acids long. Germline assignment: CDR1 SNHLY and CDR2 FYNNEI. Trimming removed 5 bases from V and 4 bases from J; junction bases left unmatched: 4. DNA for the CDR3: TGTGCCAGCAGTTTGGACAGGGACGGAAACACCATATATTTT. Its translation: CASSLDRDGNTIYF.